This T cell receptor beta chain was obtained from a study of blood T cells in healthy people across ages. On the study more broadly: Using template switching, researchers captured about one barcoded beta molecule for each two T cells. Study-wide points: Diversity of TCR beta per million T cells declined in a roughly linear way with age.

The V end lost 3 bases, the J end lost 7 bases, and 10 bases lay between the germline ends. CDR3 length: 13 residues. The germline gives CDR1 MNHEY, CDR2 SMNVEV (reference sequence). Through a sample-barcoded 5' primer and a J-beta primer mix, a second PCR was run for roughly 6 to 11 cycles. Any given sample supplied a minimum of 2.5 million CDR3-containing paired-end reads. One entry per CDR3 protein results from TCRdb running MiXCR on the 5' RACE reads. The sample includes 1.6 million or so distinct CDR3 sequences, about 35% of them seen just once. For every donor, a draw yielded around 9.4 milliliters of peripheral blood. This clonotype has only a few counts. Its target is not known.

The sample consisted of blood. This TCR was recovered from a woman younger than 45 in good health. This sequence joins TRBV27 and TRBJ2-1, with D uncertain. CDR3 DNA: TGTGCCAGCAGTTTTGGGAATGATAATGAGCAGTTCTTC. Translating gives CASSFGNDNEQFF.